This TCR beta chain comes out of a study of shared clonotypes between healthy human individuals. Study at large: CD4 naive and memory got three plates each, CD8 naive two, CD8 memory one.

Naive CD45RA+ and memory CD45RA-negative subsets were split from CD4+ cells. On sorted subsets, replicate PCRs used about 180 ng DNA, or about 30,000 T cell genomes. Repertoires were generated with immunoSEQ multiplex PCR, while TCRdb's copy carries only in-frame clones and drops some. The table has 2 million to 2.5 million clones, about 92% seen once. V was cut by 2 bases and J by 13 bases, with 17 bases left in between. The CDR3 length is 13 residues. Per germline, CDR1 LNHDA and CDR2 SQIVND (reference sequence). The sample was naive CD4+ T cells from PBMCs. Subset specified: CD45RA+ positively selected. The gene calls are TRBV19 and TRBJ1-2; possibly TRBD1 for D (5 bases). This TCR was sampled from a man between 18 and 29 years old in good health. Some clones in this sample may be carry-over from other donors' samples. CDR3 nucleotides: TGTGCCAGTAGTATAAAAAGTCGGGGCAGGGTCACCTTC. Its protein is CASSIKSRGRVTF.